This T cell receptor beta chain was captured by sequencing in a study of blood T cell repertoires in COVID-19. Study-wide background: Sources were T cells, B-cell-depleted T cells, or PBMCs; the material itself was cDNA or gDNA.

The length of the CDR3 is 15 residues. From germline, CDR1 is LGHDT and CDR2 YNNKEL (reference sequence). The ends lost 4 bases at V and 10 bases at J; junction bases unmatched: 8. Patients in Seattle were enrolled during active infection, then followed longitudinally. Generated by immunoSEQ multiplex PCR, the TCRdb table keeps only in-frame clones and is missing some. This table holds about 200,000 clones, about 88% found once. What was sequenced was peripheral blood. The chain employs TRBV3-1 (or the pseudogene TRBV3-2) and TRBJ1-4; 11 positions match TRBD1. This TCR was sampled from a woman between 50 and 59 years old with COVID-19, enrolled during active disease. The CDR3 DNA reads as TGTGCCAGCAGCCCATGGACAGGGGGCGTTGGAAAACTGTTTTTT. This gives the protein CASSPWTGGVGKLFF.